This T cell receptor beta chain was captured by sequencing in a study of blood T cell repertoires in COVID-19. Whole-study context: Both acute and convalescent COVID-19 samples were obtained from the United States, Italy and Spain. T cells, B-cell-depleted T cells, or PBMCs provided the cDNA or gDNA that served as material.

CDR3 length equals 15 residues. CDR1 is ENHRY, CDR2 SYGVKD, per germline. V gave up 1 base and J gave up 8 bases; unmatched junction bases: 8. Per the study methods: Estimated nucleated cell counts came from reference gene primer amplification. Using immunoSEQ multiplex PCR, the repertoire was profiled, and TCRdb retains in-frame clones only, with some absent. The V and J calls and clone size are taken from that table; D and trimming were inferred from the DNA. The data show more than 100,000 clones, roughly 79% seen once. The sequenced material came from peripheral blood. The receptor was derived from a man aged 70-80 years with acute or convalescent COVID-19. This sequence joins TRBV10-3 and TRBJ1-2; 9 bases align to TRBD1. The CDR3 DNA is TGTGCCATCAGTGAGTACAGGGGGCAACGAGACGGCTACACCTTC. Protein product: CAISEYRGQRDGYTF.